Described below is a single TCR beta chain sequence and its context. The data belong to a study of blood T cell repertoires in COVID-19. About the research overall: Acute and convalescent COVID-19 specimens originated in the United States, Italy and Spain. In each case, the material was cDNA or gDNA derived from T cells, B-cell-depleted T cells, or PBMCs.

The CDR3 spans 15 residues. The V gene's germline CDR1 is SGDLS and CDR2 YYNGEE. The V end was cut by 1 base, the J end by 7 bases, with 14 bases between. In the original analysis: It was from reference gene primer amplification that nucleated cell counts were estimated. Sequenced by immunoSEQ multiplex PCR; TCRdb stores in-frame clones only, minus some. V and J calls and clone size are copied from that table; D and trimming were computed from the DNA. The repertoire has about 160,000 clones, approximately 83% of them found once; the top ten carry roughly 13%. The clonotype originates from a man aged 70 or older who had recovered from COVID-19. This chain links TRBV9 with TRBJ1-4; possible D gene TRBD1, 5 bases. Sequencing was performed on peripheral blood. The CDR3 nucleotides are TGTGCCAGCAGCGTACTGGCGGGGGGAAGTGAAAAACTGTTTTTT. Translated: CASSVLAGGSEKLFF.